A selection of T cell receptor beta chains follows, all from one sample in a study of cytomegalovirus exposure and HLA in healthy donors. Only in-frame clones appear in the TCRdb table, and some are missing; sequencing was by immunoSEQ multiplex PCR. The sample shows tens of thousands of clones, around 93% of them seen only once. Sequencing was carried out using PBMCs. The source of these receptors is a man younger than 35 in good health and CMV-seronegative. Each CDR3 is given with its conserved first and last residue. A D gene is named only where the DNA matches it firmly. Clone size is given for some rows only: seen once, a few or many times, or a class if the clone is expanded.

>NA|NA|TRBJ1-3|TRBV28
CASSSSGRSGNTIYF
TGTGCCAGCAGCTCGAGCGGGCGCTCTGGAAACACCATATATTTT
>NA|NA|TRBJ2-5|TRBV11-2
CASSLGGRLANMAETQYF
TGTGCCAGCAGCTTAGGAGGGCGGCTAGCAAATATGGCGGAGACCCAGTACTTC
>few|TRBD1|TRBJ1-1|TRBV18
CASARDRGSNTEAFF
TGTGCCAGCGCCCGGGACAGGGGCTCAAACACTGAAGCTTTCTTT
>NA|NA|TRBJ1-2|TRBV6-5
CASRGGRYYGYTF
TGTGCCAGCAGGGGAGGGAGGTACTATGGCTACACCTTC
>NA|NA|TRBJ2-5|TRBV28
CASSSPRQASNF
TGTGCCAGCAGTTCCCCGAGACAGGCATCTAACTTC
>NA|NA|TRBJ2-3|TRBV9
CASSVDFGDTQYF
TGTGCCAGCAGCGTAGATTTCGGGGATACGCAGTATTTT
>NA|TRBD2|TRBJ2-1|TRBV9
CASSRTSGSNEQFF
TGTGCCAGCAGCAGGACTAGCGGGAGTAATGAGCAGTTCTTC
>NA|TRBD2|TRBJ2-2|TRBV2
CASSYGLAGATGELFF
TGTGCCAGCAGTTACGGACTAGCGGGAGCTACCGGGGAGCTGTTTTTT
>NA|NA|TRBJ2-5|TRBV6-6
CASSYGLQETQYF
TGTGCCAGCAGTTACGGGCTCCAAGAGACCCAGTACTTC
>NA|NA|TRBJ1-1|TRBV5-1
CASSHGVNTEAFF
TGCGCCAGCAGTCATGGAGTGAACACTGAAGCTTTCTTT
>NA|TRBD2|TRBJ2-1|TRBV19
CASSIIPPTSGRGNEQFF
TGTGCCAGTAGTATAATCCCCCCGACTAGCGGGAGGGGGAATGAGCAGTTCTTC
>NA|NA|TRBJ2-7|TRBV19
CASSLTSVDYEQYF
TGTGCCAGTAGTTTGACATCGGTAGACTACGAGCAGTACTTC
>once|NA|TRBJ2-2|TRBV5-1
CASSLGPGLLSGELFF
TGCGCCAGCAGCTTGGGGCCAGGCCTCCTTTCCGGGGAGCTGTTTTTT
>once|TRBD1|TRBJ1-2|TRBV28
CASSSALTGVLMEGYTF
TGTGCCAGCAGTTCCGCCCTTACAGGGGTTTTGATGGAAGGCTACACCTTC
>NA|TRBD1|TRBJ2-7|TRBV5-6
CASSSVQGPETYEQYF
TGTGCCAGCAGCTCGGTACAGGGGCCCGAAACCTACGAGCAGTACTTC
>NA|NA|TRBJ2-1|TRBV28
CASTSAGTPSSYNEQFF
TGTGCCAGCACCTCTGCCGGGACTCCTAGCTCCTACAATGAGCAGTTCTTC
>NA|TRBD1|TRBJ1-5|TRBV7-8
CASSLAGGLGNQPQHF
TGTGCCAGCAGCTTGGCAGGGGGTCTGGGCAATCAGCCCCAGCATTTT
>NA|TRBD2|TRBJ2-7|TRBV7-3
CASSSTGLGAYEQYF
TGTGCCAGCAGCTCTACGGGACTAGGGGCCTACGAGCAGTACTTC
>NA|TRBD1|TRBJ2-7|TRBV27
CASSSTGGYEQYF
TGTGCCAGCAGTTCCACAGGGGGCTACGAGCAGTACTTC
>NA|NA|TRBJ1-1|TRBV4-2
CASSQERGGVGHTEAFF
TGTGCCAGCAGCCAAGAAAGAGGAGGGGTGGGGCACACTGAAGCTTTCTTT
>NA|TRBD1|TRBJ1-1|TRBV30
CAWNRGFTEAFF
TGTGCCTGGAACAGGGGTTTCACTGAAGCTTTCTTT
>NA|TRBD1|TRBJ2-4|TRBV5-5
CASSLTGVGKNIQYF
TGTGCCAGCAGCCTGACAGGGGTAGGCAAAAACATTCAGTACTTC
>NA|NA|TRBJ2-7|TRBV29-1
CSVEDTSPEQYF
TGCAGCGTTGAGGACACATCACCCGAGCAGTACTTC
>NA|TRBD2|TRBJ2-1|TRBV4-3
CASTYGLAGSNEQFF
TGCGCCAGCACCTACGGACTAGCGGGTTCCAATGAGCAGTTCTTC
>few|NA|TRBJ1-1|TRBV7-2
CASSSDRVYTEAFF
TGTGCCAGCAGCTCGGACAGAGTGTACACTGAAGCTTTCTTT
>NA|NA|TRBJ2-5|TRBV5-6
CASSSWGSGIQETQYF
TGTGCCAGCAGCTCCTGGGGTTCCGGGATCCAAGAGACCCAGTACTTC
>once|TRBD1|TRBJ2-1|TRBV29-1
CSTTTGGFYNEQFF
TGCAGCACGACTACAGGGGGTTTTTACAATGAGCAGTTCTTC
>once|TRBD1|TRBJ2-7|TRBV7-6
CASGPRTGDYYEQYF
TGTGCCAGCGGCCCTAGGACAGGTGACTACTACGAGCAGTACTTC
>NA|NA|TRBJ1-4|TRBV30
CAWNMGQHEKLFF
TGTGCCTGGAACATGGGCCAGCACGAAAAACTGTTTTTT
>NA|TRBD1|TRBJ1-4|TRBV27
CASSPGQGDEKLFF
TGTGCCAGCAGTCCCGGGCAGGGGGATGAAAAACTGTTTTTT
>NA|TRBD2|TRBJ2-1|TRBV4-1
CASSGTSGSKNSSYNEQFF
TGCGCCAGCAGCGGGACTAGCGGGAGTAAGAACAGCTCCTACAATGAGCAGTTCTTC
>NA|NA|TRBJ2-7|TRBV4-3
CASSQLVGQGSTISYEQYF
TGCGCCAGCAGCCAACTGGTCGGGCAGGGCTCTACTATTTCCTACGAGCAGTACTTC
>once|TRBD2|TRBJ2-7|TRBV7-2
CASSRSGKSSYEQYF
TGTGCCAGCAGCCGTAGCGGGAAGAGCTCCTACGAGCAGTACTTC
>NA|TRBD1|TRBJ2-3|TRBV7-3
CASSRGGRPDTQYF
TGTGCCAGCAGCCGAGGGGGCAGGCCAGATACGCAGTATTTT
>NA|NA|TRBJ1-4|TRBV7-9
CASSSGQTNEKLFF
TGTGCCAGCAGCTCGGGTCAGACTAATGAAAAACTGTTTTTT
>NA|NA|TRBJ1-2|TRBV7-9
CASSLGGSTQGSYTF
TGTGCCAGCAGCTTAGGTGGGTCAACACAGGGAAGCTACACCTTC
>NA|TRBD2|TRBJ2-2|TRBV6-5
CASSSSGRELFF
TGTGCCAGCAGTTCAAGCGGGAGAGAGCTGTTTTTT
>NA|NA|TRBJ1-5|TRBV27
CASSLRGGPQHF
TGTGCCAGCAGTTTAAGGGGCGGACCCCAGCATTTT
>NA|NA|TRBJ2-7|TRBV2
CASSGLREQYF
TGTGCCAGCAGTGGACTTAGGGAGCAGTACTTC
>few|NA|TRBJ2-1|TRBV9
CASSVSDNEQFF
TGTGCCAGCAGCGTATCCGACAATGAGCAGTTCTTC
>NA|NA|TRBJ2-7|TRBV27
CASRRGTDYEQYF
TGTGCCAGCAGACGCGGGACAGACTACGAGCAGTACTTC
>NA|NA|TRBJ2-2|TRBV7-9
CASSLVRVGELFF
TGTGCCAGCAGCTTAGTCCGAGTCGGGGAGCTGTTTTTT
>NA|NA|TRBJ1-5|TRBV28
CASSFSRDRKNQPQHF
TGTGCCAGCAGTTTTTCCAGAGACAGGAAGAATCAGCCCCAGCATTTT
>NA|TRBD2|TRBJ2-3|TRBV6-1
CASSEPFKMTSGPTDTQYF
TGTGCCAGCAGTGAGCCTTTTAAGATGACTAGCGGCCCCACAGATACGCAGTATTTT
>NA|TRBD2|TRBJ2-7|TRBV14
CASSRQREGLYEQYF
TGTGCCAGCAGCCGCCAGCGGGAGGGCCTCTACGAGCAGTACTTC
>NA|TRBD2|TRBJ2-2|TRBV5-1
CASSLDPGGPGTGELFF
TGCGCCAGCAGCTTGGATCCGGGAGGGCCCGGGACCGGGGAGCTGTTTTTT
>NA|TRBD1|TRBJ1-1|TRBV5-4
CASSFYSGGSATEAFF
TGTGCCAGCAGTTTTTATTCAGGGGGCTCTGCTACTGAAGCTTTCTTT
>NA|NA|TRBJ1-5|TRBV28
CASRGGDPEAQPQHF
TGTGCCAGCAGGGGAGGCGACCCCGAAGCTCAGCCCCAGCATTTT
>NA|TRBD2|TRBJ2-5|TRBV6-5
CATKAGWGGETQYF
TGTGCCACAAAAGCGGGGTGGGGGGGGGAGACCCAGTACTTC
>NA|NA|TRBJ2-7|TRBV5-4
CASSDSYEQYF
TGTGCCAGCAGCGACAGCTACGAGCAGTACTTC
>once|NA|TRBJ1-4|TRBV7-2
CASSLAANNEKLFF
TGTGCCAGCAGCTTAGCGGCCAATAATGAAAAACTGTTTTTT
>few|NA|TRBJ1-4|TRBV19
CASSPLTTGGKLFF
TGTGCCAGTAGTCCCCTTACCACGGGAGGAAAACTGTTTTTT
>NA|NA|TRBJ2-3|TRBV5-4
CASSPEPTDTQYF
TGTGCCAGCAGCCCCGAGCCTACAGATACGCAGTATTTT
>NA|TRBD2|TRBJ2-1|TRBV7-2
CASSLVLAARSSYNEQFF
TGTGCCAGCAGCTTAGTCCTAGCGGCGAGGAGCTCCTACAATGAGCAGTTCTTC